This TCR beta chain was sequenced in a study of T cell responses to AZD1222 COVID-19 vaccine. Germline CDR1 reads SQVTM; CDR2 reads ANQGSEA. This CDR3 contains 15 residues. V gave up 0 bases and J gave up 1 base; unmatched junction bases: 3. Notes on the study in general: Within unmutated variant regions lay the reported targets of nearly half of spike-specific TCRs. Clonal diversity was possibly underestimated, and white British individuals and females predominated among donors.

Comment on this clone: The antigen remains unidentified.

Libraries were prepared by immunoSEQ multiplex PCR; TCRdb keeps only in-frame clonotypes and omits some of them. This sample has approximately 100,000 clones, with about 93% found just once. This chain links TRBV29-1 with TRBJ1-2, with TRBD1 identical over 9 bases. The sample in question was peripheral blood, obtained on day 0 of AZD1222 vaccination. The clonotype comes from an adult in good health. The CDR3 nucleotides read TGCAGCGTTGAAGACCGGGACAGGGATAACTATGGCTACACCTTC. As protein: CSVEDRDRDNYGYTF. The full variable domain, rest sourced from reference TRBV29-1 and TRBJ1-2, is SAVISQKPSRDICQRGTSLTIQCQVDSQVTMMFWYRQQPGQSLTLIATANQGSEATYESGFVIDKFPISRPNLTFSTLTVSNMSPEDSSIYLCSVEDRDRDNYGYTFGSGTRLTVV.